This paragraph covers one TCR beta chain sequence. This table comes from immunoSEQ multiplex PCR, and its TCRdb copy is limited to in-frame clones, with some not included. This table has under 200,000 clones, approximately 80% appearing once. The germline V gene encodes CDR1 SGHNT and CDR2 YENEEA. The V end lost 2 bases, the J end lost 3 bases, and 10 bases lay between the germline ends. The CDR3 length is 14 residues. The data originate from a study of blood T cell repertoires in COVID-19. The chain uses TRBV11-3 and TRBJ1-1; possibly TRBD1 for D (6 bases). Sample: peripheral blood. The origin of this receptor is a human donor in a cohort sampled during active COVID-19. In DNA form, the CDR3 reads TGTGCCAGCAGCTTAAGGGGGTTGGACACTGAAGCTTTCTTT. Protein: CASSLRGLDTEAFF.